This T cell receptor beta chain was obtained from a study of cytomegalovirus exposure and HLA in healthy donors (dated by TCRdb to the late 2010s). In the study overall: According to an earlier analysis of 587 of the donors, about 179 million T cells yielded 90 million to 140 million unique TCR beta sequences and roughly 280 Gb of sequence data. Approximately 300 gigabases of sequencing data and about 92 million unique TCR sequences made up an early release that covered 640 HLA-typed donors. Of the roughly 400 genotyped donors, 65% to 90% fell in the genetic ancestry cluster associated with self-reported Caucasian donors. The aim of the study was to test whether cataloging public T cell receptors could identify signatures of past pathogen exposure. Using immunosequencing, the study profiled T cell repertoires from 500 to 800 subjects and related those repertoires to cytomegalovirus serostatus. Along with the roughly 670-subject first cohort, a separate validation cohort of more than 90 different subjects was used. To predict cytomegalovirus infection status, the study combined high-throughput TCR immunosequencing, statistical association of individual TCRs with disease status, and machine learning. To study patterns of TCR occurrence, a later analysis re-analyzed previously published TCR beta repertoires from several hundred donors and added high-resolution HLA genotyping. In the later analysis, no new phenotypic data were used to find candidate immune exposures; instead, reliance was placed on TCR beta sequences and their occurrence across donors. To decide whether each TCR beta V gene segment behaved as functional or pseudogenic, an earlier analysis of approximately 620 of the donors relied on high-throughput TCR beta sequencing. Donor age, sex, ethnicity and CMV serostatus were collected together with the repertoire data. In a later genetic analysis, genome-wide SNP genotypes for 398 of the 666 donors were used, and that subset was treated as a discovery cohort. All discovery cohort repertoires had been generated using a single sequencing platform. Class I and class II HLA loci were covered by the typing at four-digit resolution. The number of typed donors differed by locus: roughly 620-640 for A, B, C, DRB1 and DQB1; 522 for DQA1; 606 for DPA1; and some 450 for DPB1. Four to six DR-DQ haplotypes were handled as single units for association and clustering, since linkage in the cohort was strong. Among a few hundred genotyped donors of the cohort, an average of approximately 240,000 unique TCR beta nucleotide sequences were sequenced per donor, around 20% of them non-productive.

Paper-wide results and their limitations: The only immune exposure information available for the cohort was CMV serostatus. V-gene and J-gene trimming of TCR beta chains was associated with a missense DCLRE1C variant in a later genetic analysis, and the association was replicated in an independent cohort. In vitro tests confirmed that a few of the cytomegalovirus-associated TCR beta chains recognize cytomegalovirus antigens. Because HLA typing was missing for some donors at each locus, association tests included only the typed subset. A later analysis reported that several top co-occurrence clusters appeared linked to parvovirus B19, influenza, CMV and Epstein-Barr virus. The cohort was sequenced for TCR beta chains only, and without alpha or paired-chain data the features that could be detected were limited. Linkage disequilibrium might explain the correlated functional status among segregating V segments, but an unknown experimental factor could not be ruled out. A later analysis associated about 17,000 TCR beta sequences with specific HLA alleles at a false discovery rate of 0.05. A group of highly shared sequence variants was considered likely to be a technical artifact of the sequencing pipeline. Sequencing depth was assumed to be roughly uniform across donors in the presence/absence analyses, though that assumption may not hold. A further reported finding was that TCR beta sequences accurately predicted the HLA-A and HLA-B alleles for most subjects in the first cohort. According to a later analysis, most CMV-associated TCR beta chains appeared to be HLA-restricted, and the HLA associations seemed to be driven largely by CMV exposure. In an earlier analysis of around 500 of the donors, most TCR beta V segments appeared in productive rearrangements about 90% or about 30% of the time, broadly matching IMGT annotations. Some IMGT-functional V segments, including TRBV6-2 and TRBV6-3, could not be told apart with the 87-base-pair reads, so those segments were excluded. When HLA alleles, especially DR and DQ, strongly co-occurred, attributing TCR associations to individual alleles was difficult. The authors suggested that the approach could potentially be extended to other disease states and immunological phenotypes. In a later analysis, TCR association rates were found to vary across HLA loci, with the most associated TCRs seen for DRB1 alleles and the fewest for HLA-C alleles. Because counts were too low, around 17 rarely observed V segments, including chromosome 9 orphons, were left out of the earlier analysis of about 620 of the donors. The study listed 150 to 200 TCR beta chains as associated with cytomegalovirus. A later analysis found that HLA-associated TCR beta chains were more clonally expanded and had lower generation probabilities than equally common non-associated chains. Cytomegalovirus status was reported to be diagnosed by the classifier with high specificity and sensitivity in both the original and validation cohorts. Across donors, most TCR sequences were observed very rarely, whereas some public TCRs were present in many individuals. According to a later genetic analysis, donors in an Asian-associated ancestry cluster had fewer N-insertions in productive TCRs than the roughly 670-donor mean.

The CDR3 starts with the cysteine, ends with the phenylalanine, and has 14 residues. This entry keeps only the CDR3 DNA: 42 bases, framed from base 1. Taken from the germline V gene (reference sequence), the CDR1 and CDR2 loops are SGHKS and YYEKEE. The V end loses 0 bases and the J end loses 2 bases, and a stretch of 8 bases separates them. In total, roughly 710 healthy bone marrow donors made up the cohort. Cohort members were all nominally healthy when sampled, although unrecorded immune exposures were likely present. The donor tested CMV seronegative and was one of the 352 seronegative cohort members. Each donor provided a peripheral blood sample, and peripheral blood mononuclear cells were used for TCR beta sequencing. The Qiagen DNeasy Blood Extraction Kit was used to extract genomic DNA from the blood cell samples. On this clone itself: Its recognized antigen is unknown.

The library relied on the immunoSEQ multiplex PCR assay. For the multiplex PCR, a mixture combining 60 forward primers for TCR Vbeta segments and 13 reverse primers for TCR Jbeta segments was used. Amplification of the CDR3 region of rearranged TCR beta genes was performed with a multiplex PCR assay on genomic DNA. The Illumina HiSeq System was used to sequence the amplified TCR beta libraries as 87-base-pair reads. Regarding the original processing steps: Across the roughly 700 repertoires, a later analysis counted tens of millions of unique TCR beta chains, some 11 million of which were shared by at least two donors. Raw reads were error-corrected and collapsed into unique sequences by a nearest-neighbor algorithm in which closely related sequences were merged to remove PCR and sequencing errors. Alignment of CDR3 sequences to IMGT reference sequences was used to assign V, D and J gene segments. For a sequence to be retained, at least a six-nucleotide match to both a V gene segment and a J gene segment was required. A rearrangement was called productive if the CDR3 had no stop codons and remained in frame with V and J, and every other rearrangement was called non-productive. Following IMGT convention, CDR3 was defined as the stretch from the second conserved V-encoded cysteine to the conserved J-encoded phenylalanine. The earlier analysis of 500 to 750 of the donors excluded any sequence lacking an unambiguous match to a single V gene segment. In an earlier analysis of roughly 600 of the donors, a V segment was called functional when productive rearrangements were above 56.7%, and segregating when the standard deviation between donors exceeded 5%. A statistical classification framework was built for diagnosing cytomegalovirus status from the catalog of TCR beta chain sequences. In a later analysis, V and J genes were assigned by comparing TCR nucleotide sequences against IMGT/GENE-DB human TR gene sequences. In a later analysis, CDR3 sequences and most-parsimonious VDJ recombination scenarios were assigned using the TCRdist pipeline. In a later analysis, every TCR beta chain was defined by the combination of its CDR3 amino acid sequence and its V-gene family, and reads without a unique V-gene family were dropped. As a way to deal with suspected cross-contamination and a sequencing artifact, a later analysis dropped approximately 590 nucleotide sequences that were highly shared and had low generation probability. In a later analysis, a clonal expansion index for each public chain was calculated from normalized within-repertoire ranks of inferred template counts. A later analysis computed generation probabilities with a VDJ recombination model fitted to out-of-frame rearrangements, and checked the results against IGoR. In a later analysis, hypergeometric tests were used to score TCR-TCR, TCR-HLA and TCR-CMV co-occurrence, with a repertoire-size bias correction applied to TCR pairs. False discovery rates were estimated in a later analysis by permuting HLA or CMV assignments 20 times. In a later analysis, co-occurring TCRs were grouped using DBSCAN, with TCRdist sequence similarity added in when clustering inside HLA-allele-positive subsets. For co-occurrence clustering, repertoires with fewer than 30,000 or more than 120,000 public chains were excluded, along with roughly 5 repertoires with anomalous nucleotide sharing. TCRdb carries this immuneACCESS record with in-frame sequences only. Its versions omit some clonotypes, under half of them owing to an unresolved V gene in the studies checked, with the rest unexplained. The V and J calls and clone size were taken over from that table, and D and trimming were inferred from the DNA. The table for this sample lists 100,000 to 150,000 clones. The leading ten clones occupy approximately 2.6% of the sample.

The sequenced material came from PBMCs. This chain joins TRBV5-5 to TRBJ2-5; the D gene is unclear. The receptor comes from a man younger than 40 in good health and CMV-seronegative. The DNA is TGTGCCAGCAGCTTGGGAGGCGTGCAAGAGACCCAGTACTTC. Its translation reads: CASSLGGVQETQYF.